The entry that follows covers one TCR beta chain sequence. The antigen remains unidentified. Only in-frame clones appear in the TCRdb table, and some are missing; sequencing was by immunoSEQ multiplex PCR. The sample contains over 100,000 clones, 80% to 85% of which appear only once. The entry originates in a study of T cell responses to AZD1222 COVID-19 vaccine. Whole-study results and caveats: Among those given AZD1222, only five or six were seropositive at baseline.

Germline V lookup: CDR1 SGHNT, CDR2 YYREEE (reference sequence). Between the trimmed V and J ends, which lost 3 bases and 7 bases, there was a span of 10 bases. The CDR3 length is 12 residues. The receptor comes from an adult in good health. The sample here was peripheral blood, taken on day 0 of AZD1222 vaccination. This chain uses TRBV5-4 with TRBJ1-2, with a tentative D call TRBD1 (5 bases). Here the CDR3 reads CASSSQGSGYTF. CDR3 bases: TGTGCCAGCAGCTCCCAGGGCTCTGGCTACACCTTC.